This T cell receptor (beta chain) was captured by sequencing in a study of TIL therapy for anti-PD-1-resistant metastatic lung cancer. The libraries were made with immunoSEQ v3. Survey-level samples got 2 million or so read pairs; deep-level samples got about 5-6 million. Some clones are missing from TCRdb's copy, which holds only in-frame ones; the method was immunoSEQ multiplex PCR. There are 95,000 or so clones in the sample; about two thirds occur only once, and over 9.5% lies in the top ten. Sample time point: pre-treatment sample, taken before nivolumab and TIL therapy. Pleural nodules or supraclavicular lymph nodes made up most of the excised metastases sampled. This clone was counted ten times or more. This sample comprised tumor tissue, obtained at baseline. This clonotype originated in a person between 25 and 80 years old with non-small cell lung cancer.

The CDR3 coding sequence is TGTGCCAGCAGCTCCCCGGACAGGGAGGATGAGCAGTTCTTC. This codes for CASSSPDREDEQFF. V is TRBV7-2 and J is TRBJ2-1; 8 nucleotides agree with TRBD1. CDR3 size: 14 residues. After removal of 4 bases from V and 8 bases from J, the junction contained 7 bases not matched to a gene. CDR1 and CDR2 (germline): SGHTA, FQGNSA.